The 19 T cell receptor beta chains below were found in one sample sequenced in a study of blood T cell repertoires in COVID-19. The table came from immunoSEQ multiplex PCR; TCRdb's copy has only in-frame clones and leaves some out. The sample lists just under 100,000 clones, 70% to 90% seen once, with 10% to 15% in the top ten. Sequencing was carried out using peripheral blood. The receptor source for this set is a woman aged 55 to 70 in a cohort sampled during active or convalescent COVID-19.

J is TRBJ1-2 and V is TRBV3-1 (or the pseudogene TRBV3-2), with TRBD1 matching over 9 bases. The CDR3 sequence is 17 residues long. V was clipped by 5 bases and J by 0 bases; unmatched bases: 10. Germline CDR1 reads LGHDT; CDR2 reads YNNKEL (reference sequence). The CDR3 loop is CASSLQGAISANYGYTF. The CDR3 bases are TGTGCCAGCAGCTTACAGGGGGCCATTTCAGCTAACTATGGCTACACCTTC.

CDR3 DNA: TGTGCCAGCAGATCTACAGGGGGCTATGAAAAACTGTTTTTT. Protein: CASRSTGGYEKLFF. This chain links TRBV3-1 (or the pseudogene TRBV3-2) with TRBJ1-4, with 9 bases aligning to TRBD1. Germline values: CDR1 LGHDT, CDR2 YNNKEL (reference sequence). The CDR3 consists of 14 residues. Trimming took 6 bases from V and 6 from J; bases not matched to a gene: 5.

This sequence joins TRBV5-4 and TRBJ2-3; 10 positions agree with TRBD1. Germline CDR1 and CDR2: SGHNT and YYREEE (reference sequence). The V and J ends lost 6 bases and 3 bases, in that order; junction bases with no gene match: 10. The CDR3 runs to 16 residues. The CDR3 reads CASKPRGQGSTDTQYF. CDR3 nucleotides: TGTGCCAGCAAACCCCGGGGACAGGGGTCGACAGATACGCAGTATTTT.

The chain recombines TRBV30 with TRBJ2-5; D perhaps matches TRBD2 (5 bases). V lost 1 base and J 5 bases, leaving 11 bases between the germline ends. There are 13 residues in the CDR3. Germline V gene data show CDR1 as GTSNPN and CDR2 as SVGIG (reference sequence). The CDR3 DNA reads as TGTGCCTGGAGTGACAGCCGCGGGGAGACCCAGTACTTC. This codes for CAWSDSRGETQYF. Together with reference TRBV30 and TRBJ2-5, the CDR3 gives the full variable domain: SQTIHQWPATLVQPVGSPLSLECTVEGTSNPNLYWYRQAAGRGLQLLFYSVGIGQISSEVPQNLSASRPQDRQFILSSKKLLLSDSGFYLCAWSDSRGETQYFGPGTRLLVL.

V gene TRBV5-8 combines with J gene TRBJ2-3; 9 positions agree with TRBD1. Germline lookup yields CDR1 SGHTS and CDR2 YDEGEE. The CDR3 has 15 amino acids. Trimming at V came to 4 bases and at J to 5 bases, leaving 8 bases not matched to a gene. The CDR3 coding sequence is TGTGCCAGCAGCCCTACAGGGGGCCGAGGAGATACGCAGTATTTT. Translating gives CASSPTGGRGDTQYF.

The chain links TRBV27 to TRBJ2-7; D is unresolved. Per the germline V gene, CDR1 is MNHEY and CDR2 is SMNVEV (reference sequence). The CDR3 is 14 residues long. Trimming left V 4 bases short and J 0 bases short, with 10 bases between. The CDR3 reads CASSSLFNSYEQYF. In nucleotides, the CDR3 is TGTGCCAGCAGTTCTCTTTTTAACTCCTACGAGCAGTACTTC.

The chain carries TRBV5-1 and TRBJ2-1, with D possibly matching TRBD2 (6 bases). The germline V and J ends were trimmed by 3 bases and 2 bases, with 15 bases remaining between them. The CDR3 is 16 amino acids. The V gene's germline CDR1 is SGHRS and CDR2 YFSETQ. As DNA, the CDR3 is TGCGCCAGCAGCTCATTAGCGGCTGCAACCTACAATGAGCAGTTCTTC. It encodes CASSSLAAATYNEQFF.

V and J are TRBV9 and TRBJ2-3, with D tentatively TRBD2 (6 bases). Germline V gives CDR1 SGDLS, CDR2 YYNGEE. The CDR3 runs 15 residues. Trimming stripped 0 bases from V and 6 bases from J, with 14 bases between. The DNA for the CDR3 is TGTGCCAGCAGCGTAGTGGGTGGTGGAGGGGATACGCAGTATTTT. This encodes CASSVVGGGGDTQYF.

J is TRBJ2-1 and V is TRBV7-3, with 9 bases lining up with TRBD2. CDR1 SGHTA and CDR2 FQGTGA come from the germline V gene. J lost 8 bases, V lost 4 bases, and 9 bases had no gene match. This CDR3 has 15 residues. The CDR3 is CASSSGGRVWDEQFF. The CDR3 DNA reads as TGTGCCAGCAGCTCCGGCGGGAGGGTCTGGGATGAGCAGTTCTTC.

The CDR3 nucleotides are TGTGCCAGCAGACCCACTAGCGGTCAATACACCGGGGAGCTGTTTTTT. This encodes CASRPTSGQYTGELFF. This chain joins TRBV27 and TRBJ2-2; 8 bases map to TRBD2. With 6 bases clipped from V and 3 bases from J, the junction kept 9 bases outside the gene matches. CDR1 is MNHEY, CDR2 SMNVEV, per germline (reference sequence). The CDR3 is made up of 16 amino acids.

The rearrangement joins TRBV28 to TRBJ1-6; D may be TRBD1 (5 bases). Between the trimmed V and J ends, which lost 8 bases and 5 bases, there was a span of 16 bases. Per the germline V gene, CDR1 is MDHEN and CDR2 is SYDVKM. This CDR3 contains 15 residues. The CDR3 loop reads CASLDRPRDNSPLHF. CDR3 bases: TGTGCCAGCCTTGACAGACCAAGGGATAATTCACCCCTCCACTTT. Looking up the rest from reference TRBV28 and TRBJ1-6 gives the full variable domain: DVKVTQSSRYLVKRTGEKVFLECVQDMDHENMFWYRQDPGLGLRLIYFSYDVKMKEKGDIPEGYSVSREKKERFSLILESASTNQTSMYLCASLDRPRDNSPLHFGNGTRLTVT.

CDR3 nucleotides: TGTGCCAGCGAGTTCGGAGGGCCGAACACCGGGGAGCTGTTTTTT. Its protein product is CASEFGGPNTGELFF. This sequence joins TRBV9 and TRBJ2-2; weak D call: TRBD2 (6 bases). Germline loops: CDR1 SGDLS, CDR2 YYNGEE. CDR3 length equals 15 residues. Trimming left V 7 bases short and J 0 bases short, with 13 bases between.

The chain couples TRBV4-2 to TRBJ2-7; TRBD2 is a possible D gene (5 bases). The V and J ends lost 1 base and 6 bases respectively, with 10 bases between them. This CDR3 is built from 13 residues. Germline V lookup: CDR1 LGHNA, CDR2 YNFKEQ. The CDR3 spells CASSQALEAEQYF. In nucleotides, the CDR3 is TGTGCCAGCAGCCAAGCACTGGAGGCCGAGCAGTACTTC.

The V call is TRBV11-3, the J call TRBJ2-3; 7 bases are a match to TRBD2. Germline-derived CDR1 and CDR2 are SGHNT and YENEEA. The length of the CDR3 is 14 residues. J was trimmed by 6 bases and V by 3 bases; bases with no gene match: 6. The CDR3 DNA sequence: TGTGCCAGCAGCTTGGACGGGAGGAGTGATACGCAGTATTTT. Protein: CASSLDGRSDTQYF.

The chain combines TRBV2 with TRBJ2-3; 9 positions agree with TRBD2. The trim removed 3 bases at V and 5 bases at J, leaving 9 bases unmatched. This CDR3 comprises 16 residues. From germline, CDR1 is SNHLY and CDR2 FYNNEI. The DNA for the CDR3 is TGTGCCAGCAGTGATTCTAGCGGGGCGACTCTAGATACGCAGTATTTT. This sequence encodes CASSDSSGATLDTQYF.

The rearrangement joins TRBV28 to TRBJ2-7, with 9 nucleotides matching TRBD2. Trimming cost V 6 bases and J 3 bases; bases outside gene matches: 9. CDR1 and CDR2 from the germline V gene are MDHEN and SYDVKM. The CDR3 length is 15 residues. The CDR3 nucleotides read TGTGCCAGCAGCACGGCGGCGGGAGGGTACTACGAGCAGTACTTC. This translates into CASSTAAGGYYEQYF. Full variable domain (missing parts from reference TRBV28 and TRBJ2-7): DVKVTQSSRYLVKRTGEKVFLECVQDMDHENMFWYRQDPGLGLRLIYFSYDVKMKEKGDIPEGYSVSREKKERFSLILESASTNQTSMYLCASSTAAGGYYEQYFGPGTRLTVT.

The genes are TRBV6-4 and TRBJ2-5, with D perhaps TRBD1 (6 bases). Germline lookup yields CDR1 MRHNA and CDR2 SNTAGT. V was clipped by 8 bases and J by 9 bases, with 25 bases between them. The CDR3 covers 15 residues. This CDR3 is CASGGRTVPGWAQYF. CDR3 coding DNA: TGTGCCAGCGGGGGTCGGACAGTGCCCGGGTGGGCCCAGTACTTC.

This clone has just one count. The rearrangement joins TRBV6-6 to TRBJ2-5, with D perhaps matching TRBD2 (5 bases). V was trimmed by 2 bases and J by 5 bases, leaving 6 bases between them. CDR1 MNHNY and CDR2 SVGAGI come from the germline V gene (reference sequence). The length of the CDR3 is 12 residues. CDR3 residues: CASSYRGETQYF. CDR3 nucleotides: TGTGCCAGCAGTTACAGAGGGGAGACCCAGTACTTC.

CDR3 coding DNA: TGCGCCAGCAGCTCGGGTTCGAGGAGCGACGAGCAGTACTTC. Amino acid sequence: CASSSGSRSDEQYF. The chain is built from TRBV5-1 and TRBJ2-7; D not resolved. Trimming removed 3 bases at V and 5 bases at J, with 15 bases between. The germline V gene has CDR1 SGHRS and CDR2 YFSETQ. The CDR3 totals 14 residues.